The clone carrying this T cell receptor beta chain has ten or more counts. Its antigen is unidentified. Input for naive CD8 libraries was about 17,000 to 1,100,000 sorted cells; the RNA fraction used was 10%, 30% or 50%. TCRdb re-derived calls from the PCR reads in MiXCR, one entry per CDR3 protein. The data contain around 89,000 distinct CDR3 sequences, over 15% of them singletons. This specimen belongs to a study of molecular identifiers for immune sequencing clone quantification. Study-level findings and limits: Jurkat TCR RNA from one cell was spiked into about a million naive cells, and it was reportedly detectable there. Shared barcodes on identical TCR molecules could underestimate the sizes of highly expanded clones.

The clonotype comes from a human donor in good health. Some libraries in this study had Jurkat cell RNA spiked in. Source material: naive CD8+ T cells from blood, with Jurkat cell RNA spiked in. Subset noted: FACS-sorted CD8+CD4-CCR7+CD45RA+ naive T cells.

CDR3 loop: CASAGTGFEQFF. The CDR3 region has the DNA TGTGCCAGTGCCGGGACAGGGTTTGAGCAGTTCTTC. V usage is TRBV19 and J usage is TRBJ2-1, with 9 bases that match TRBD1. Germline values: CDR1 LNHDA, CDR2 SQIVND (reference sequence). The J segment lost 9 bases and the V segment lost 8 bases, leaving 5 bases of the junction unmatched. This CDR3 comprises 12 residues.